This TCR beta chain comes out of a study of CD8 T cells in ankylosing spondylitis. Study results and caveats: There was a TCR beta motif, made of eight highly homologous variants, that appeared characteristic of ankylosing spondylitis blood. Some of the motif variants had earlier been found in reactive arthritis patients' fluid and blood. Reportedly, significant enrichment of disease-linked clones occurred in matched ankylosing spondylitis synovial fluid.

There are a few counts of this clonotype. The antigen is undetermined. The CDR3 covers 12 residues. The V and J ends lost 5 bases and 8 bases respectively, with 12 bases between them. The TCR beta libraries were generated through quantitative 5'-RACE incorporating molecular barcodes. MiXCR, applied by TCRdb to the 5' RACE reads, yields one record per CDR3 protein. The profile shows 250,000 to 400,000 distinct CDR3 sequences, 9.5% to 13% of them singletons. The chain links TRBV12-3 or TRBV12-4 to TRBJ1-2, with D maybe TRBD1 (6 bases). The TCR sequence derives from a female donor with ankylosing spondylitis or in good health (not recorded which). Input material: blood, either unsorted or a sorted T cell fraction (not recorded which). DNA of the CDR3: TGTGCCAGCAGTATCGGGGGGGGCGGCTACACCTTC. Its translation: CASSIGGGGYTF.